These 18 T cell receptor beta chains share one sample of origin, sequenced in a study of shared clonotypes between healthy human individuals. Sequencing used immunoSEQ multiplex PCR; TCRdb keeps in-frame clones, though not all of them. Of more than 2 million clones listed, roughly 95% are singletons. Cells designated naive CD8 were CD45RO-negative and were positively selected for CCR7, with terminally differentiated effector memory CD45RA+ cells excluded. Sequenced sample: naive CD8+ T cells sorted from blood. These TCRs come from a man in his late teens or twenties in good health.

The V call is TRBV9, the J call TRBJ1-2; D call uncertain. The V gene lost 0 bases and the J gene lost 2 bases, with 8 bases spanning the gap. The CDR3 length is 14 residues. CDR1 is SGDLS, CDR2 YYNGEE, per germline. CDR3: CASSVGPSNYGYTF. Here the CDR3 DNA reads TGTGCCAGCAGCGTAGGGCCCTCAAACTATGGCTACACCTTC.

This clone was found once. The V gene is TRBV6-5, the J gene TRBJ1-1; 9 nucleotides line up with TRBD1. Germline CDR1 MNHEY, CDR2 SVGAGI. V was clipped by 8 bases and J by 8 bases; unmatched bases: 15. The CDR3 sequence is 15 residues long. CDR3 DNA sequence: TGTGCCAGCCATCCTTTTGGGACAGGGATGCCAGAAGCTTTCTTT. This gives the protein CASHPFGTGMPEAFF.

The V and J genes are TRBV4-2 and TRBJ2-7; D not resolved. The CDR3 runs 17 residues. Trimming pared 0 bases from V and 0 bases from J, leaving 15 bases between. CDR1 is LGHNA and CDR2 is YNFKEQ in the germline V gene. The DNA for the CDR3 is TGTGCCAGCAGCCAAGATTTGGGCAGTGAGAGCTCCTACGAGCAGTACTTC. Residues: CASSQDLGSESSYEQYF.

This sequence joins TRBV5-8 and TRBJ1-5, with D hard to call. CDR3 length: 13 amino acids. V lost 4 bases and J lost 2, with 7 bases in between. Germline CDR1 and CDR2: SGHTS and YDEGEE. This chain's CDR3 is CASSGLGNQPQHF. CDR3 bases: TGTGCCAGCAGCGGGTTAGGCAATCAGCCCCAGCATTTT.

The chain couples TRBV5-4 to TRBJ2-1; D is unresolved. Per germline, CDR1 SGHNT and CDR2 YYREEE (reference sequence). V was pared by 1 base and J by 0 bases, with 8 bases between. The CDR3 has 15 amino acids. Written as DNA, the CDR3 is TGTGCCAGCAGCTTGAGGCGTAGCTCCTACAATGAGCAGTTCTTC. Residues: CASSLRRSSYNEQFF.

The chain employs TRBV7-9 and TRBJ1-5; possible D gene TRBD1, 6 bases. The germline V gene encodes CDR1 SEHNR and CDR2 FQNEAQ (reference sequence). This CDR3 region has 17 residues. V was pared by 6 bases and J by 0 bases, with 18 bases between. The CDR3 DNA is TGTGCCAGCAGTGACACAAACAGGGACTATAGCAATCAGCCCCAGCATTTT. This codes for CASSDTNRDYSNQPQHF.

V and J are TRBV28 and TRBJ1-5; TRBD1 matches at 8 bases. The V and J ends lost 6 bases and 4 bases, in that order; junction bases with no gene match: 5. This CDR3 region has 14 residues. Looked up from germline, CDR1 is MDHEN and CDR2 is SYDVKM. CDR3 loop: CASSAQGGNQPQHF. As DNA, the CDR3 is TGTGCCAGCAGCGCACAGGGGGGTAATCAGCCCCAGCATTTT.

Comment on this clone: This same CDR3 is encoded by further DNA sequences in the sample. The rearrangement uses TRBV27 and TRBJ2-7; 9 positions match TRBD1. Germline V gives CDR1 MNHEY, CDR2 SMNVEV (reference sequence). Trimming cost V 8 bases and J 3 bases; bases outside gene matches: 5. The CDR3 extends over 13 amino acids. The CDR3 coding sequence is TGTGCCAGCTCCGGACAGGGGAGCTACGAGCAGTACTTC. It codes for CASSGQGSYEQYF.

CDR3 protein: CASERDGTDTQYF. CDR3 in DNA: TGTGCCAGCGAGCGGGACGGCACAGATACGCAGTATTTT. The rearrangement uses TRBV6-6 and TRBJ2-3; 7 bases map to TRBD2. The CDR3 totals 13 residues. Germline assignment: CDR1 MNHNY and CDR2 SVGAGI (reference sequence). J gave up 1 base and V 8 bases, and 3 bases lay outside the gene matches.

The chain recombines TRBV29-1 with TRBJ1-1, with 9 bases aligning to TRBD1. V gave up 4 bases and J gave up 6 bases; unmatched junction bases: 12. Germline loops: CDR1 SQVTM, CDR2 ANQGSEA. This CDR3 comprises 15 residues. Written as DNA, the CDR3 is TGCAGCGTTGCTCCCCCGGGACAGGGCCGCCCTGAAGCTTTCTTT. Amino acids: CSVAPPGQGRPEAFF.

The V gene is TRBV9, the J gene TRBJ1-4, with D possibly TRBD1 on 5 matching bases. Trimming cost V 2 bases and J 6 bases, with 11 bases left between them. Germline V gives CDR1 SGDLS, CDR2 YYNGEE. The CDR3 is 14 amino acids. The chain's CDR3 is CASSVRDGDEKLFF. The CDR3 DNA follows: TGTGCCAGCAGCGTCCGGGACGGGGATGAAAAACTGTTTTTT.

This chain joins TRBV5-8 and TRBJ2-3; D gene ambiguous. Trimming took 9 bases from V and 2 from J, leaving 19 bases between them. The CDR3 has 15 residues. Germline CDR1 and CDR2: SGHTS and YDEGEE. In nucleotides, the CDR3 is TGTGCCAACCAGGCAGGAGTAATCGCCACAGATACGCAGTATTTT. Translating gives CANQAGVIATDTQYF.

This chain uses TRBV30 with TRBJ2-1; 7 bases agree with TRBD1. The CDR3 runs 12 residues. The germline V gene encodes CDR1 GTSNPN and CDR2 SVGIG (reference sequence). The CDR3 DNA reads as TGTGTTGGCAGGGGGATGGATAATGAGCAGTTCTTC. Its protein product is CVGRGMDNEQFF.

CDR3 in DNA: TGTGCCTGGAGTGTAATAAAGGGGTTGGATACGCAGTATTTT. Residues: CAWSVIKGLDTQYF. The rearrangement links TRBV30 to TRBJ2-3, with D tentatively TRBD1 (5 bases). The length of the CDR3 is 14 residues. Germline assignment: CDR1 GTSNPN and CDR2 SVGIG (reference sequence). Trimming removed 0 bases from V and 6 bases from J, with 13 bases in between.

J is TRBJ2-1 and V is TRBV6-6, with no clear D. V dropped 2 bases and J dropped 5 bases, with 16 bases sitting between them. The CDR3 is 16 amino acids. CDR1 is MNHNY and CDR2 is SVGAGI in the germline V gene (reference sequence). CDR3 DNA: TGTGCCAGCAGTTACGCCCGCAACCTAAGAAACAATGAGCAGTTCTTC. Translation: CASSYARNLRNNEQFF.

This rearrangement joins TRBV19 to TRBJ1-4; tentative D call: TRBD1 (5 bases). V lost 5 bases, J lost 3 bases, and 19 bases lay in between. The CDR3 is made up of 17 amino acids. CDR1 and CDR2 (germline): LNHDA, SQIVND (reference sequence). CDR3 sequence reads: CASSPTPSPGPNEKLFF. In DNA form, the CDR3 reads TGTGCCAGTAGTCCGACTCCGAGCCCGGGACCTAATGAAAAACTGTTTTTT.

With regard to this clone: The same CDR3 also results from other DNA sequences found in this sample. This chain connects TRBV9 to TRBJ2-2; no clear D. This CDR3 contains 15 residues. The V gene's germline CDR1 is SGDLS and CDR2 YYNGEE. V lost 0 bases, J lost 3 bases, and 9 bases lay in between. CDR3 in DNA: TGTGCCAGCAGCGTAGGAGGCGGAGACACCGGGGAGCTGTTTTTT. It translates to CASSVGGGDTGELFF.

This clone was seen only a few times. Within the sample, other DNA sequences also encode this same CDR3. The chain is built from TRBV4-3 and TRBJ2-7, with D possibly being TRBD1 (6 bases). The length of the CDR3 is 13 residues. The V end lost 1 base, the J end lost 3 bases, and 7 bases lay between the germline ends. The germline gives CDR1 LGHNA, CDR2 YSLEER. The CDR3 is CASSQGTDYEQYF. CDR3 bases: TGCGCCAGCAGCCAAGGGACAGACTACGAGCAGTACTTC.